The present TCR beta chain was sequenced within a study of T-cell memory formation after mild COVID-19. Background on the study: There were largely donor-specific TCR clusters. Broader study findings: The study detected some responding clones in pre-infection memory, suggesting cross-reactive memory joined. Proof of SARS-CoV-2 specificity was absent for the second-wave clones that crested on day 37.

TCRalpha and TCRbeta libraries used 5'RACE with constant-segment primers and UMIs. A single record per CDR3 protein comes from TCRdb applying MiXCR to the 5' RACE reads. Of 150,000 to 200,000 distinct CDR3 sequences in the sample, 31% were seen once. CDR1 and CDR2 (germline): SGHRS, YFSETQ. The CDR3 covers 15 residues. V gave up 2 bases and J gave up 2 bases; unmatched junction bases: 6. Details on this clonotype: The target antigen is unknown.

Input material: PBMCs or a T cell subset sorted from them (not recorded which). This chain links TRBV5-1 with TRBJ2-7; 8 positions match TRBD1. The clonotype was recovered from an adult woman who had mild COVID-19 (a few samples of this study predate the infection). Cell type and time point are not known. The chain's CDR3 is CASSLAPGQAYEQYF. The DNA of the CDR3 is TGCGCCAGCAGCTTAGCACCGGGACAGGCCTACGAGCAGTACTTC.